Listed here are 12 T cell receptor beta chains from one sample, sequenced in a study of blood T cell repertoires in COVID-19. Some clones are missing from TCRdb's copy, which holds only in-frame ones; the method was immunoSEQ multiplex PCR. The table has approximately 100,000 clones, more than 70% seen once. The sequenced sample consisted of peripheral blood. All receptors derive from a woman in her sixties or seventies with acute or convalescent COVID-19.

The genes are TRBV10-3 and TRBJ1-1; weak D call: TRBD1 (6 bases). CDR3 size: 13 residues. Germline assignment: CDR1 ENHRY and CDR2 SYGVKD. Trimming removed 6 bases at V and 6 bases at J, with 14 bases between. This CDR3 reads CAIRNRDNAEAFF. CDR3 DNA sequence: TGTGCCATCAGGAACAGGGATAACGCTGAAGCTTTCTTT.

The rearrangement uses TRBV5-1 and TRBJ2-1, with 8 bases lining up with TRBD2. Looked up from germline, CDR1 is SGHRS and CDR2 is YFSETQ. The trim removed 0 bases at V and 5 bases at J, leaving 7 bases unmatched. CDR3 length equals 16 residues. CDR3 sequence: CASSLGTGTRNNEQFF. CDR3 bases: TGCGCCAGCAGCTTGGGGACCGGGACTAGAAACAATGAGCAGTTCTTC.

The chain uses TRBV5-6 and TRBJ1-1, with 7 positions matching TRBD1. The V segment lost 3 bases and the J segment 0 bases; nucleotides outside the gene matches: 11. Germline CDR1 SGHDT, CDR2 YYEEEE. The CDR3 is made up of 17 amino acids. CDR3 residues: CASSSKDDRDVNTEAFF. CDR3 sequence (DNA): TGTGCCAGCAGCTCAAAAGACGACAGGGATGTGAACACTGAAGCTTTCTTT.

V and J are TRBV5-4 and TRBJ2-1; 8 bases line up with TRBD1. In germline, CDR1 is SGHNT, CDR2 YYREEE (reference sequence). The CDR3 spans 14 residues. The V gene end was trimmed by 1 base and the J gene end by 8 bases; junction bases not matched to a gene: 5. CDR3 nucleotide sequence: TGTGCCAGCAGCTTGTCGGCAGGGGGCGATGAGCAGTTCTTC. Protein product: CASSLSAGGDEQFF.

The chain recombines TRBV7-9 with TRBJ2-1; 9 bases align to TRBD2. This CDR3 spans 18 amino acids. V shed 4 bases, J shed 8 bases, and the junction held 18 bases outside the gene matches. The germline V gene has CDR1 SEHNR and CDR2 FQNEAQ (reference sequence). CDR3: CASSSPLAGTIIWDEQFF. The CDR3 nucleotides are TGTGCCAGCAGCTCCCCTCTAGCGGGAACTATAATTTGGGATGAGCAGTTCTTC.

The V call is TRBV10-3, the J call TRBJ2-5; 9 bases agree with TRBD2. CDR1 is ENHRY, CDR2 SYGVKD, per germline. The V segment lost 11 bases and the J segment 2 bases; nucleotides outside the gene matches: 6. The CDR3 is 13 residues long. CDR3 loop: CASRLAGQETQYF. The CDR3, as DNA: TGTGCCTCCCGCCTAGCGGGACAAGAGACCCAGTACTTC.

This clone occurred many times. The CDR3 DNA sequence: TGTGCCAGCAGCCCGGATTTGGTGGGCAATGGTAATTCACCCCTCCACTTT. Translated, it gives CASSPDLVGNGNSPLHF. V usage is TRBV5-4 and J usage is TRBJ1-6, with D hard to call. This CDR3 is 17 amino acids long. Trimming stripped 4 bases from V and 6 bases from J, with 20 bases between. Germline CDR1 is SGHNT and CDR2 is YYREEE (reference sequence). The full variable domain, with the rest looked up from reference TRBV5-4 and TRBJ1-6, is ETGVTQSPTHLIKTRGQQVTLRCSSQSGHNTVSWYQQALGQGPQFIFQYYREEENGRGNFPPRFSGLQFPNYSSELNVNALELDDSALYLCASSPDLVGNGNSPLHFGNGTRLTVT.

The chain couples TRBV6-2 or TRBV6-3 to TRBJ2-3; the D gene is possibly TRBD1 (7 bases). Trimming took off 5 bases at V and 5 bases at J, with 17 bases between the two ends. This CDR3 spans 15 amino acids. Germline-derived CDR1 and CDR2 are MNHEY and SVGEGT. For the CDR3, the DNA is TGTGCCAGCAGTCGCGGGGACAGTCCCGGAGATACGCAGTATTTT. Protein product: CASSRGDSPGDTQYF.

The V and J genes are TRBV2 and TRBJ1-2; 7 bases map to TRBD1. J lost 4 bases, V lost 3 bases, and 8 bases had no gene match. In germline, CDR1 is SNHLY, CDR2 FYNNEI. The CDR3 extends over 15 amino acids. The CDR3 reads CASSETGTRLYGYTF. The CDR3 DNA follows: TGTGCCAGCAGTGAGACAGGGACTAGGCTCTATGGCTACACCTTC. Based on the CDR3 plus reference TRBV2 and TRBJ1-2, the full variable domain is EPEVTQTPSHQVTQMGQEVILRCVPISNHLYFYWYRQILGQKVEFLVSFYNNEISEKSEIFDDQFSVERPDGSNFTLKIRSTKLEDSAMYFCASSETGTRLYGYTFGSGTRLTVV.

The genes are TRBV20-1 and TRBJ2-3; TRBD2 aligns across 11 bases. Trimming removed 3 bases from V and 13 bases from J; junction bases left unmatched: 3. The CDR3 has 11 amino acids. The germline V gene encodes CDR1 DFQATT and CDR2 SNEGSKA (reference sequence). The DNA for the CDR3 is TGCAGTGCTAGCCCGACTAGCGGGGAGTATTTT. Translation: CSASPTSGEYF.

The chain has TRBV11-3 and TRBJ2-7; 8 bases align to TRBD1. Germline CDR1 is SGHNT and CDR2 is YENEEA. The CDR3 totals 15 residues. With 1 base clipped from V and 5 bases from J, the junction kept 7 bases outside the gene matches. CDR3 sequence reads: CASSLAGGGWDEQYV. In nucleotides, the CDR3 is TGTGCCAGCAGCTTAGCAGGGGGCGGGTGGGACGAGCAGTACGTC.

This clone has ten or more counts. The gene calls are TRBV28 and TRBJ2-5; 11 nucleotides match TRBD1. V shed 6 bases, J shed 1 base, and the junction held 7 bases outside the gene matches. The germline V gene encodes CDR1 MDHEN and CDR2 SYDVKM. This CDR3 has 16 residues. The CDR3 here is CASRTTGTGGQETQYF. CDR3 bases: TGTGCCAGCAGGACCACCGGGACAGGGGGCCAAGAGACCCAGTACTTC.